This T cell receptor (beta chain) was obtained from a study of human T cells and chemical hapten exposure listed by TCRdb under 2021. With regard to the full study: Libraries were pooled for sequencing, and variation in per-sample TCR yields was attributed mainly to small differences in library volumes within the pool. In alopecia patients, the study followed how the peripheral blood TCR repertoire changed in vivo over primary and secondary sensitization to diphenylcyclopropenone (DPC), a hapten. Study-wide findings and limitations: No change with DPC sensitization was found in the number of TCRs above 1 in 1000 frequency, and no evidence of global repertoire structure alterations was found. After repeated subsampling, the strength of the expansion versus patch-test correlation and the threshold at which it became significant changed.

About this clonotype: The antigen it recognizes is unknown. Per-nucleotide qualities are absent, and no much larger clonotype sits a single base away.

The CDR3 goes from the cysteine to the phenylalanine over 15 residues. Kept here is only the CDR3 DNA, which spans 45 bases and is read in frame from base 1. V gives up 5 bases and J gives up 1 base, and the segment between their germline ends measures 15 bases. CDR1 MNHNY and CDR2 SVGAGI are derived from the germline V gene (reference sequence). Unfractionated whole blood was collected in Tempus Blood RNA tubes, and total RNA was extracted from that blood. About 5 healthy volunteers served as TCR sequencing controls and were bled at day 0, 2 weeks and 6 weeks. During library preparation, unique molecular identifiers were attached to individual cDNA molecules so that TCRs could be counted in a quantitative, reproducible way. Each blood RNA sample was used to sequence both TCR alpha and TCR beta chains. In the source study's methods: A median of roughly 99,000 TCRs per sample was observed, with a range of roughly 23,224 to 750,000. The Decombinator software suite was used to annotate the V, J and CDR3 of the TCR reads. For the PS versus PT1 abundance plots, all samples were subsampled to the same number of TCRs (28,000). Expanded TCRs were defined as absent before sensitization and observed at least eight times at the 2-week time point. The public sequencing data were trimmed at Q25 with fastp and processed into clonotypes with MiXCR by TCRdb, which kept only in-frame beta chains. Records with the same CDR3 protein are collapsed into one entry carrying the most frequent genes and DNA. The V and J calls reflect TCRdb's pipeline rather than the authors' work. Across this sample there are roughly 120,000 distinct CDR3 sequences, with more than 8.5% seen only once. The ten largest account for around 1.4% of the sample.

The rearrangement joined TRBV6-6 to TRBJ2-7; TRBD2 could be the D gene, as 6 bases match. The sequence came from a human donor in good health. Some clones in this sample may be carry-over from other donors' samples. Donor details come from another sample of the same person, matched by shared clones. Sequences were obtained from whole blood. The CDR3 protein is CASSPLTGVSYEQYF. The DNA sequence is TGTGCCAGCAGTCCCTTGACGGGAGTTTCCTACGAGCAGTACTTC.